These T cell receptor beta chains were read from a single sample in a study of blood T cell repertoires in COVID-19. Generated by immunoSEQ multiplex PCR, the TCRdb table keeps only in-frame clones and is missing some. Of about 240,000 clones listed, about nine tenths are singletons. The source material was PBMCs or T cells enriched from blood (not recorded which). The receptor source for this set is a woman aged 25 to 39 with acute COVID-19. CDR3s include the opening cysteine and the closing phenylalanine or tryptophan. D genes are given only for firm matches. Expanded clones are given a class, and other clones once, few, many or no size at all.

J gene,D gene,clone size,V gene,CDR3 protein,CDR3 DNA
TRBJ2-7,-,once,TRBV19,CASSTTRGIYEQYF,TGTGCCAGTAGTACGACTAGAGGGATCTACGAGCAGTACTTC
TRBJ1-2,TRBD1,-,TRBV2,CAWPGQGTDGYTF,TGTGCCTGGCCGGGACAGGGAACGGATGGCTACACCTTC
TRBJ1-6,-,-,TRBV2,CASSESDSPLHF,TGTGCCAGCAGTGAATCGGATTCACCCCTCCACTTT
TRBJ1-4,-,-,TRBV13,CASSQRGKGWEKLFF,TGTGCCAGCAGCCAGCGGGGAAAGGGTTGGGAAAAACTGTTTTTT
TRBJ2-1,TRBD1,-,TRBV27,CASSLSRDRISSYNEQFF,TGTGCCAGCAGTTTATCGAGGGACAGAATAAGCTCCTACAATGAGCAGTTCTTC
TRBJ1-2,-,-,TRBV19,CASRFGTHGYTF,TGTGCCAGTAGGTTCGGGACACACGGCTACACCTTC
TRBJ2-2,-,-,TRBV9,CASTSGAGTGELFF,TGTGCCAGCACTTCAGGGGCCGGCACCGGGGAGCTGTTTTTT
TRBJ2-1,-,-,TRBV11-2,CASSPGSNNEQFF,TGTGCCAGCAGCCCCGGGAGTAACAATGAGCAGTTCTTC
TRBJ2-2,TRBD1,few,TRBV10-3,CAIKDRVNTGELFF,TGTGCCATTAAGGACAGGGTGAACACCGGGGAGCTGTTTTTT
TRBJ2-7,TRBD1,-,TRBV7-9,CASSPPVDRVHEQYF,TGTGCCAGCAGCCCCCCCGTCGACAGGGTCCACGAGCAGTACTTC
TRBJ2-2,-,-,TRBV27,CASSFLGDNTGELFF,TGTGCCAGCAGTTTTCTAGGAGACAACACCGGGGAGCTGTTTTTT
TRBJ1-2,-,-,TRBV7-9,CASSLSGGTDYGYTF,TGTGCCAGCAGCTTATCGGGAGGGACGGACTATGGCTACACCTTC
TRBJ1-4,-,-,TRBV27,CASSYRKGIDEKLFF,TGTGCCAGCAGTTACAGGAAGGGGATAGATGAAAAACTGTTTTTT
TRBJ2-7,-,-,TRBV5-1,CASSLQGYEQYF,TGCGCCAGCAGCTTGCAGGGGTACGAGCAGTACTTC
TRBJ2-2,-,-,TRBV5-1,CASSLNGEDTGELFF,TGCGCCAGCAGCTTGAACGGGGAGGACACCGGGGAGCTGTTTTTT
TRBJ2-3,-,-,TRBV4-1,CASSPVGATDTQYF,TGCGCCAGCAGCCCGGTAGGAGCCACAGATACGCAGTATTTT
TRBJ1-4,-,-,TRBV5-1,CASSRDSSNEKLFF,TGCGCCAGCAGCCGAGACAGTTCGAATGAAAAACTGTTTTTT
TRBJ1-3,TRBD1,-,TRBV2,CASSRTGGPIYF,TGTGCCAGCAGTCGGACAGGGGGCCCCATATATTTT
TRBJ2-3,-,-,TRBV4-2,CASSQEERTSTDTQYF,TGTGCCAGCAGCCAAGAAGAGCGGACTAGCACAGATACGCAGTATTTT
TRBJ1-3,TRBD1,-,TRBV10-3,CAISGTGLDTIYF,TGTGCCATCAGTGGGACAGGGTTAGACACCATATATTTT
TRBJ2-2,-,-,TRBV14,CASSRAGDHGELFF,TGTGCCAGCAGCAGGGCAGGGGATCACGGGGAGCTGTTTTTT
TRBJ1-1,TRBD1,-,TRBV9,CASSGTGGISEAFF,TGTGCCAGCAGCGGGACAGGGGGGATCTCTGAAGCTTTCTTT
TRBJ1-2,-,-,TRBV5-6,CASSLTYRAQNGYTF,TGTGCCAGCAGCTTGACCTACAGGGCTCAGAATGGCTACACCTTC
TRBJ1-1,-,-,TRBV6-1,CASSRVGGVAEAFF,TGTGCCAGCAGCAGGGTAGGGGGGGTGGCTGAAGCTTTCTTT
TRBJ2-3,TRBD2,-,TRBV5-4,CASSFLLGLAALSTDTQYF,TGTGCCAGCAGCTTCCTTCTCGGACTAGCGGCCTTAAGTACAGATACGCAGTATTTT
TRBJ2-5,-,-,TRBV11-2,CASSVRGGSQETQYF,TGTGCCAGCAGCGTTAGGGGGGGTTCCCAAGAGACCCAGTACTTC
TRBJ1-4,-,-,TRBV6-5,CASSYTATNEKLFF,TGTGCCAGCAGTTACACTGCAACTAATGAAAAACTGTTTTTT
TRBJ2-3,TRBD2,-,TRBV2,CASMRGAWGTDTQYF,TGTGCCAGCATGCGGGGGGCGTGGGGCACAGATACGCAGTATTTT
TRBJ2-3,-,-,TRBV4-1,CASSQGGVYTQYF,TGCGCCAGCAGCCAAGGGGGGGTGTATACGCAGTATTTT
TRBJ2-3,TRBD1,-,TRBV29-1,CSVRQGSTDTQYF,TGCAGCGTACGACAGGGTAGCACAGATACGCAGTATTTT
TRBJ2-6,-,-,TRBV15,CATSTFSGANVLTF,TGTGCCACCAGCACGTTCTCTGGGGCCAACGTCCTGACTTTC
TRBJ1-1,TRBD1,-,TRBV4-3,CASSHGQDTEAFF,TGCGCCAGCAGCCACGGACAGGACACTGAAGCTTTCTTT
TRBJ2-5,TRBD1,-,TRBV25-1,CASSESSPPDRVQETQYF,TGTGCCAGCAGTGAATCCTCCCCGCCGGACAGGGTGCAAGAGACCCAGTACTTC
TRBJ1-1,TRBD1,-,TRBV4-3,CASSRGTGGGTNTEAFF,TGCGCCAGCAGCCGCGGGACAGGGGGAGGGACGAACACTGAAGCTTTCTTT
TRBJ2-7,TRBD2,-,TRBV5-1,CASSTGLAGIYEQYF,TGCGCCAGCAGCACCGGACTAGCGGGGATTTACGAGCAGTACTTC
TRBJ1-2,-,few,TRBV9,CASSVGPGSRNYGYTF,TGTGCCAGCAGCGTAGGGCCAGGGTCTCGCAACTATGGCTACACCTTC
TRBJ2-3,TRBD2,-,TRBV6-5,CASSYGSSGGPDTQYF,TGTGCCAGCAGTTACGGTTCTAGCGGGGGCCCAGATACGCAGTATTTT
TRBJ1-5,TRBD1,many,TRBV19,CASRTAGGSQPQHF,TGTGCCAGTAGGACCGCAGGGGGATCTCAGCCCCAGCATTTT
TRBJ2-5,-,-,TRBV5-4,CASTKRGETQYF,TGTGCCAGCACCAAAAGAGGAGAGACCCAGTACTTC
TRBJ1-3,TRBD1,-,TRBV5-1,CASSFLNSGTAGNTIYF,TGCGCCAGCAGCTTCCTGAATTCCGGGACAGCTGGAAACACCATATATTTT
TRBJ1-1,-,-,TRBV10-1,CATSRGTEAFF,TGCGCCACCAGCCGGGGAACTGAAGCTTTCTTT